The rows below give T cell receptor beta chains drawn from one sample of a study of CD4 T cells in relation to SARS-CoV-2 and coronaviruses. Profiled with immunoSEQ multiplex PCR; TCRdb holds only in-frame clones, not every one. The table records 60,000 to 75,000 clones, over 90% of them present only once. The specimen was naive CD4+ T cells from PBMCs. The receptors were sampled from a human donor in good health. Both conserved end residues are part of each CDR3. Fields, in order: CDR3 DNA, CDR3 protein, D gene, clone size, V gene, CDR3 length, J gene. A D gene is named only where the DNA matches it firmly. Clone size is stated in some rows and not others, as once, few, many or a class when expanded.

CDR3 DNA: TGTGCCAGCAGTCGACAGGGGGCGGCCTCAGATACGCAGTATTTT; CDR3 protein: CASSRQGAASDTQYF; D gene: TRBD1; clone size: .; V gene: TRBV25-1; CDR3 length: 15; J gene: TRBJ2-3
CDR3 DNA: TGTGCCACCAGTGACGGAGAAGGGGCAGGCGAAAAACTGTTTTTT; CDR3 protein: CATSDGEGAGEKLFF; D gene: .; clone size: .; V gene: TRBV24-1; CDR3 length: 15; J gene: TRBJ1-4
CDR3 DNA: TGTGCCAGCAGCGTAGACGTCAGTTCTGGAAACACCATATATTTT; CDR3 protein: CASSVDVSSGNTIYF; D gene: .; clone size: .; V gene: TRBV9; CDR3 length: 15; J gene: TRBJ1-3
CDR3 DNA: TGTGCCAGCAGTTTAGTAGAGTACAATGAGCAGTTCTTC; CDR3 protein: CASSLVEYNEQFF; D gene: .; clone size: .; V gene: TRBV12-3/TRBV12-4; CDR3 length: 13; J gene: TRBJ2-1
CDR3 DNA: TGTGCCAGCTCACCGCTCGGGAGCACAGATACGCAGTATTTT; CDR3 protein: CASSPLGSTDTQYF; D gene: .; clone size: .; V gene: TRBV18; CDR3 length: 14; J gene: TRBJ2-3
CDR3 DNA: TGCGCCAGCAGCCGCCCGGCAGGGGGCGTGGAGACCCAGTACTTC; CDR3 protein: CASSRPAGGVETQYF; D gene: TRBD1; clone size: once; V gene: TRBV4-1; CDR3 length: 15; J gene: TRBJ2-5
CDR3 DNA: TGTGCCAGTAGTATCGCGGGGCCGGGGAGCAATCAGCCCCAGCATTTT; CDR3 protein: CASSIAGPGSNQPQHF; D gene: .; clone size: .; V gene: TRBV19; CDR3 length: 16; J gene: TRBJ1-5
CDR3 DNA: TGTGCCAGCAGCGTAGAGCTGAACACTGAAGCTTTCTTT; CDR3 protein: CASSVELNTEAFF; D gene: .; clone size: .; V gene: TRBV9; CDR3 length: 13; J gene: TRBJ1-1
CDR3 DNA: TGTGCCAGCAGTTTACAGGAGGCCGGGGAGCTGTTTTTT; CDR3 protein: CASSLQEAGELFF; D gene: .; clone size: .; V gene: TRBV28; CDR3 length: 13; J gene: TRBJ2-2
CDR3 DNA: TGCGCCAGCAGCTTGGACAGGGGTGGCGATGAGCAGTTCTTC; CDR3 protein: CASSLDRGGDEQFF; D gene: TRBD1; clone size: .; V gene: TRBV5-1; CDR3 length: 14; J gene: TRBJ2-1
CDR3 DNA: TGCGCCAGCAGCCAAGAAGGCATATCCACTAGCGGACGCTACGAGCAGTACTTC; CDR3 protein: CASSQEGISTSGRYEQYF; D gene: TRBD2; clone size: .; V gene: TRBV4-1; CDR3 length: 18; J gene: TRBJ2-7
CDR3 DNA: TGCGCCAGCAGTTGGGACAGGCGAAGCTACGAGCAGTACTTC; CDR3 protein: CASSWDRRSYEQYF; D gene: TRBD1; clone size: once; V gene: TRBV10-2; CDR3 length: 14; J gene: TRBJ2-7
CDR3 DNA: TGTGCCACCAGCGGAGGGGGGAGACGGTGGAGCCCCGGGGAGCTGTTTTTT; CDR3 protein: CATSGGGRRWSPGELFF; D gene: .; clone size: .; V gene: TRBV15; CDR3 length: 17; J gene: TRBJ2-2
CDR3 DNA: TGCGCCAGCAGCTTGGGGAGCGGCGGGGCGTCCTACGAGCAGTACTTC; CDR3 protein: CASSLGSGGASYEQYF; D gene: .; clone size: .; V gene: TRBV5-1; CDR3 length: 16; J gene: TRBJ2-7
CDR3 DNA: TGTGCCAGCTCACCACCGGGCAGGGCAGAGACCCAGTACTTC; CDR3 protein: CASSPPGRAETQYF; D gene: .; clone size: .; V gene: TRBV18; CDR3 length: 14; J gene: TRBJ2-5
CDR3 DNA: TGTGCCAGCAGTTCTCACAGGGGGCCCTACGAGCAGTACTTC; CDR3 protein: CASSSHRGPYEQYF; D gene: TRBD1; clone size: .; V gene: TRBV27; CDR3 length: 14; J gene: TRBJ2-7
CDR3 DNA: TGTGCCAGCAGCTTGAATATCAGGACGGGAACAGATACGCAGTATTTT; CDR3 protein: CASSLNIRTGTDTQYF; D gene: .; clone size: once; V gene: TRBV5-4; CDR3 length: 16; J gene: TRBJ2-3
CDR3 DNA: TGTGCCAGCTATGGACAGTACGAGCAGTACTTC; CDR3 protein: CASYGQYEQYF; D gene: .; clone size: .; V gene: TRBV18; CDR3 length: 11; J gene: TRBJ2-7
CDR3 DNA: TGTGCCAGCAGCCCCCCTGGGACAGCCAGCTGGGGAGGCTACACCTTC; CDR3 protein: CASSPPGTASWGGYTF; D gene: TRBD1; clone size: few; V gene: TRBV7-9; CDR3 length: 16; J gene: TRBJ1-2
CDR3 DNA: TGTGCTAGTGGTTGGTGGACAGACAGCACAGATACGCAGTATTTT; CDR3 protein: CASGWWTDSTDTQYF; D gene: .; clone size: .; V gene: TRBV12-5; CDR3 length: 15; J gene: TRBJ2-3
CDR3 DNA: TGTGCCAGCAGCTTGGTGGGACAGGGGAGGGATGGCTACACCTTC; CDR3 protein: CASSLVGQGRDGYTF; D gene: TRBD1; clone size: .; V gene: TRBV5-4; CDR3 length: 15; J gene: TRBJ1-2
CDR3 DNA: TGTGCCAGCAGCCCGGCGGGAGAGAGCACAGATACGCAGTATTTT; CDR3 protein: CASSPAGESTDTQYF; D gene: TRBD2; clone size: .; V gene: TRBV7-3; CDR3 length: 15; J gene: TRBJ2-3
CDR3 DNA: TGTGCCAGCACTAGGCTCGGGGGGACCGGGGAGCTGTTTTTT; CDR3 protein: CASTRLGGTGELFF; D gene: TRBD2; clone size: .; V gene: TRBV7-2; CDR3 length: 14; J gene: TRBJ2-2
CDR3 DNA: TGTGCCACCAGCAGAGTTGGCGATACCAATTCACCCCTCCACTTT; CDR3 protein: CATSRVGDTNSPLHF; D gene: .; clone size: .; V gene: TRBV15; CDR3 length: 15; J gene: TRBJ1-6
CDR3 DNA: TGTGCCAGCAGCTCCTACAGTGCGGACTATGGCTACACCTTC; CDR3 protein: CASSSYSADYGYTF; D gene: .; clone size: .; V gene: TRBV5-6; CDR3 length: 14; J gene: TRBJ1-2
CDR3 DNA: TGTGCCAGATCACGGGGCTACTTAGAGACCCAGTACTTC; CDR3 protein: CARSRGYLETQYF; D gene: .; clone size: once; V gene: TRBV21-1; CDR3 length: 13; J gene: TRBJ2-5
CDR3 DNA: TGCGCCAGCAGCTTGGGTCAGAACCAAGAGACCCAGTACTTC; CDR3 protein: CASSLGQNQETQYF; D gene: .; clone size: .; V gene: TRBV5-1; CDR3 length: 14; J gene: TRBJ2-5